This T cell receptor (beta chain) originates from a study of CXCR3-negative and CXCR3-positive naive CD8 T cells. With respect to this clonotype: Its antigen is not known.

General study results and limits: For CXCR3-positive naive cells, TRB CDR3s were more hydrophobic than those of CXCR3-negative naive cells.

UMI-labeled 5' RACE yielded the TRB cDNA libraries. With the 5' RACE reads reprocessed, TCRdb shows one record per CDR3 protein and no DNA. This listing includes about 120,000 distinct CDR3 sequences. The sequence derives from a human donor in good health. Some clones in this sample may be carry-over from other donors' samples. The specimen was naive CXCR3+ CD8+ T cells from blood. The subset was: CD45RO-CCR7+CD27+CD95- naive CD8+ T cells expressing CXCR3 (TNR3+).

The CDR3 region is CASSFASGGAGDTQYF. The chain links TRBV7-8 to TRBJ2-3; checking the TCRdb D call of TRBD2 is not possible without DNA. CDR3 length: 16 amino acids. Germline V gene sequence: CDR1 SGHVS, CDR2 FQNEAQ.